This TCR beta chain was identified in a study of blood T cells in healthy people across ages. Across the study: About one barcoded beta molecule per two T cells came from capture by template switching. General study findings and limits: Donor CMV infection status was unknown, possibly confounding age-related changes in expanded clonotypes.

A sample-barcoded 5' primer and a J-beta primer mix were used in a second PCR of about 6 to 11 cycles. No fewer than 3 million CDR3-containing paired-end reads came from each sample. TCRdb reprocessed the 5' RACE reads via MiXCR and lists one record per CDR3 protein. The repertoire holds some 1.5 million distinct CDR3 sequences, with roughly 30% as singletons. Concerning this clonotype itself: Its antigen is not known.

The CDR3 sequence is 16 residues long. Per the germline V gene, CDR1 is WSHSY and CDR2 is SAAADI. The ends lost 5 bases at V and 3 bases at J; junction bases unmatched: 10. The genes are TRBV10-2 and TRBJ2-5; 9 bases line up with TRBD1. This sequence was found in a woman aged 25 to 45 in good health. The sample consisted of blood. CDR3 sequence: CASSSPGQGSEETQYF. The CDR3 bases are TGCGCCAGCAGTTCCCCGGGACAGGGAAGTGAAGAGACCCAGTACTTC.